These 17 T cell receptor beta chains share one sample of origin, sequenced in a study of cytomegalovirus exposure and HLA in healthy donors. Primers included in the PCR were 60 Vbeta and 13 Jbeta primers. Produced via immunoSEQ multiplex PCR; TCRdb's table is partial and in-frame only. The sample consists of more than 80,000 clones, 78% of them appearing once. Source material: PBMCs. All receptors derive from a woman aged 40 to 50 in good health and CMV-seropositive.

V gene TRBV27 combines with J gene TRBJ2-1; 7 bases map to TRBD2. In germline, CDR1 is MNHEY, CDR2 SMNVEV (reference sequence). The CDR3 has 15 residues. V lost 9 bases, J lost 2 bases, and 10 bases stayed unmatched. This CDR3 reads CASGGGIGTYNEQFF. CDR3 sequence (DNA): TGTGCCAGTGGGGGGGGGATTGGGACCTACAATGAGCAGTTCTTC.

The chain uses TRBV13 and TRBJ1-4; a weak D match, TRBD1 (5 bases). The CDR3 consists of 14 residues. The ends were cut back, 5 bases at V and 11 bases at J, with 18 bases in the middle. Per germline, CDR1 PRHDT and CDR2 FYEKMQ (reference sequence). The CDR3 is CASSPRGEQEKLFF. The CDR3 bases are TGTGCCAGCAGCCCCCGCGGGGAACAGGAGAAACTGTTTTTT. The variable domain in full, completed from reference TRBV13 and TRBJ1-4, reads AAGVIQSPRHLIKEKRETATLKCYPIPRHDTVYWYQQGPGQDPQFLISFYEKMQSDKGSIPDRFSAQQFSDYHSELNMSSLELGDSALYFCASSPRGEQEKLFFGSGTQLSVL.

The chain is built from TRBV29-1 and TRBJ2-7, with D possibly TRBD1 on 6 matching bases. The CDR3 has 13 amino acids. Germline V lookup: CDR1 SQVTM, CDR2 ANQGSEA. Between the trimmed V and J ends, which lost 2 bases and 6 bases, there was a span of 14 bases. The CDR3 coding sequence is TGCAGCGTTGAACGGACCGCCAGGGGCGAGCAGTACTTC. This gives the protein CSVERTARGEQYF.

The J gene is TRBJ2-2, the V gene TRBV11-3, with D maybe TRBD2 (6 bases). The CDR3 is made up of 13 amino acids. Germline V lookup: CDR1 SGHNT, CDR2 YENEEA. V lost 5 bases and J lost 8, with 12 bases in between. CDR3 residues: CASSPTGGGELFF. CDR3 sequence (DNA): TGTGCCAGCAGCCCAACCGGGGGAGGGGAGCTGTTTTTT.

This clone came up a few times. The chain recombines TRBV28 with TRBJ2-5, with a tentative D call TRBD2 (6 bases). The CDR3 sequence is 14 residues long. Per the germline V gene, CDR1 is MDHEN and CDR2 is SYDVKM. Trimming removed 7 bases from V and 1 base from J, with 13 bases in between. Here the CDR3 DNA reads TGTGCCAGCACCCTGGGGGGAATCCAAGAGACCCAGTACTTC. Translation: CASTLGGIQETQYF.

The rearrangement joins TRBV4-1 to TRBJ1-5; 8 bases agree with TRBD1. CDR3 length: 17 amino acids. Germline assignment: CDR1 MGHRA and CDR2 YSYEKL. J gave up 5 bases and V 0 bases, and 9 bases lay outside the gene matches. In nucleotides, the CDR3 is TGCGCCAGCAGCCAAGAAGGTGGGGCAGGGGGCTATCAGCCCCAGCATTTT. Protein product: CASSQEGGAGGYQPQHF.

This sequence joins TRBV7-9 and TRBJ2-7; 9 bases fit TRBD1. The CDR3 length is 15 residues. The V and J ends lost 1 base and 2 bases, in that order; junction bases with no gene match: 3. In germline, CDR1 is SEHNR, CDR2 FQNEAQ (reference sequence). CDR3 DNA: TGTGCCAGCAGCTTAGGGGGGACAGGGACCTACGAGCAGTACTTC. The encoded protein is CASSLGGTGTYEQYF.

This CDR3 reads CAWSVKADYNEQFF. The DNA for the CDR3 is TGTGCCTGGAGTGTAAAAGCGGACTACAATGAGCAGTTCTTC. V usage is TRBV30 and J usage is TRBJ2-1; D is perhaps TRBD2 (5 bases). CDR3 length equals 14 residues. Trimming stripped 0 bases from V and 3 bases from J, with 9 bases between. The germline V gene encodes CDR1 GTSNPN and CDR2 SVGIG (reference sequence).

CDR3 sequence reads: CASSLGSGIGEQYF. The CDR3 region has the DNA TGTGCCAGCAGCTTAGGTAGCGGGATCGGCGAGCAGTACTTC. J is TRBJ2-7 and V is TRBV7-2; 8 nucleotides agree with TRBD2. Germline trimming cut 1 base from V and 6 bases from J; bases unmatched to any gene: 5. The V gene's germline CDR1 is SGHTA and CDR2 FQGNSA. The CDR3 has 14 amino acids. The full variable domain, its missing parts supplied by reference TRBV7-2 and TRBJ2-7, is GAGVSQSPSNKVTEKGKDVELRCDPISGHTALYWYRQSLGQGLEFLIYFQGNSAPDKSGLPSDRFSAERTGGSVSTLTIQRTQQEDSAVYLCASSLGSGIGEQYFGPGTRLTVT.

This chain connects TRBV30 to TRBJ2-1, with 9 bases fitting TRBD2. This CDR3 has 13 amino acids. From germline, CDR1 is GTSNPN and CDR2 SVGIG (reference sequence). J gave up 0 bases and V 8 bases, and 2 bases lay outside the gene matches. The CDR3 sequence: CARSGSSYNEQFF. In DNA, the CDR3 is TGTGCCCGTAGCGGGAGCTCCTACAATGAGCAGTTCTTC.

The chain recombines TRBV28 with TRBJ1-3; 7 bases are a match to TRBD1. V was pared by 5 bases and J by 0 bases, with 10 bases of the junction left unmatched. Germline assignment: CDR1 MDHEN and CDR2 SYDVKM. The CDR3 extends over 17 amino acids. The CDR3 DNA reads TGTGCCAGCAGTCCACCTCGATACAGGGGCTCTGGAAACACCATATATTTT. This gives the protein CASSPPRYRGSGNTIYF. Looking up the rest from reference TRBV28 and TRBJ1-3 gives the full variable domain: DVKVTQSSRYLVKRTGEKVFLECVQDMDHENMFWYRQDPGLGLRLIYFSYDVKMKEKGDIPEGYSVSREKKERFSLILESASTNQTSMYLCASSPPRYRGSGNTIYFGEGSWLTVV.

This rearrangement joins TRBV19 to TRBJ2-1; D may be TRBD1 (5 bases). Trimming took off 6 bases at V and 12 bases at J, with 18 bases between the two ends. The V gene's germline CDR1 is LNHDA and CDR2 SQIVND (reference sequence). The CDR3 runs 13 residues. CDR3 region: CASSPTYGDRQFF. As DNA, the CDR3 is TGTGCCAGTAGCCCTACGTACGGTGACAGGCAGTTCTTC.

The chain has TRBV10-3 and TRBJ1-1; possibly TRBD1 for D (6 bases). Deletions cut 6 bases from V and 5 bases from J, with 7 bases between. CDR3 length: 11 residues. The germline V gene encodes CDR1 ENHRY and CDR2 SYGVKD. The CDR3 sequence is CAIRQGTEAFF. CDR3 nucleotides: TGTGCCATCAGACAGGGTACTGAAGCTTTCTTT.

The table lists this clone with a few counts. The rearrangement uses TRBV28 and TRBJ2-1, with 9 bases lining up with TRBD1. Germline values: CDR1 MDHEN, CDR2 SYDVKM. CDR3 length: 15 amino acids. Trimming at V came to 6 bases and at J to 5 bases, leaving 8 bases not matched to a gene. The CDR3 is CASRGGDRDNNEQFF. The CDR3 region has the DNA TGTGCCAGCAGAGGAGGGGACAGGGATAACAATGAGCAGTTCTTC. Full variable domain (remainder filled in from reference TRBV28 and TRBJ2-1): DVKVTQSSRYLVKRTGEKVFLECVQDMDHENMFWYRQDPGLGLRLIYFSYDVKMKEKGDIPEGYSVSREKKERFSLILESASTNQTSMYLCASRGGDRDNNEQFFGPGTRLTVL.

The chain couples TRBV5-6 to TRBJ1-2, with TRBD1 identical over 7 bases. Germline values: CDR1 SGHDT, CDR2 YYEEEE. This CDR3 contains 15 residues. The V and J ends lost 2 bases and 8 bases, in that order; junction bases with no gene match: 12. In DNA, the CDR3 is TGTGCCAGCAGCTTCGCAACAGGGGCTACTAGGGGCTACACCTTC. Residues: CASSFATGATRGYTF.

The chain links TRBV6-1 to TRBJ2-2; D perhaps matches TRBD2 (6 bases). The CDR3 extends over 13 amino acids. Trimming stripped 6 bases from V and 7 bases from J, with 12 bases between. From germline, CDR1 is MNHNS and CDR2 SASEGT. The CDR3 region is CASREFSGGELFF. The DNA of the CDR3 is TGTGCCAGCAGAGAATTTAGCGGCGGGGAGCTGTTTTTT.

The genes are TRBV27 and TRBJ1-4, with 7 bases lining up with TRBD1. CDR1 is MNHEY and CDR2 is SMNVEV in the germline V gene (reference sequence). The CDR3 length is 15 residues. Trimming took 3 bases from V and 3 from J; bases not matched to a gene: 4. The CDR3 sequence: CASSFRGQSNEKLFF. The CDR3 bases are TGTGCCAGCAGTTTTAGGGGACAGTCTAATGAAAAACTGTTTTTT.